This TCR beta chain emerged from a study of identical twins. Study findings and constraints: Memory repertoires showed no such pattern, whereas abundant cord blood beta clonotypes carried fewer insertions.

Each CDR3 protein is one row after TCRdb ran MiXCR on the 5' RACE reads. The sample includes a few hundred thousand distinct CDR3 sequences, roughly 13% of them seen just once. About this clonotype: Its target is unknown.

The same sample was also studied in work on yellow fever vaccine responses in identical twins.

This TCR was sampled from a woman younger than 30 in good health. Sequenced input: memory (CD45RO+) T cells sorted from blood.

The CDR3 loop reads CASRTGGSYNSPLHF. CDR3 nucleotide sequence: TGTGCCAGCCGTACGGGGGGATCCTATAATTCACCCCTCCACTTT. V and J are TRBV6-1 and TRBJ1-6, with D perhaps TRBD1 (5 bases). V gave up 8 bases and J gave up 1 base, with 12 bases separating them. The CDR3 consists of 15 residues. Germline-derived CDR1 and CDR2 are MNHNS and SASEGT.